Given below is one T cell receptor beta chain in context. V dropped 10 bases and J dropped 5; count of bases not matched to a gene: 10. The CDR3 sequence is 13 residues long. Germline V gene data show CDR1 as MDHEN and CDR2 as SYDVKM. Libraries were prepared by immunoSEQ multiplex PCR; TCRdb keeps only in-frame clonotypes and omits some of them. Its listing shows under 200,000 clones. These data are taken from a study of control samples from healthy donors and cancer patients. The sample taken for sequencing was blood. The rearrangement uses TRBV28 and TRBJ1-2; 7 positions match TRBD1. The TCR was taken from a woman in her twenties or thirties in good health. CDR3 DNA sequence: TGTGCCACCGGGATAGGGGGCCGGTATGGCTACACCTTC. It encodes CATGIGGRYGYTF.